A single TCR beta chain is shown here with its context. Its target antigen remains unknown. No base-level quality is on record; no much larger clone is a single base apart. The immunoSEQ Assay, a bias-controlled multiplex PCR, was used to amplify TCRbeta CDR3 regions from genomic DNA. As for the original processing: Within the assay, amplification of reference gene primers was used to estimate how many nucleated cells each sample contained. Sequence reads were collapsed and filtered to measure the absolute abundance of every unique TCRbeta CDR3 rearrangement. For each sample, productive Simpson clonality was calculated as the square root of Simpson's diversity index over productive rearrangements. Here the immuneACCESS table is served through TCRdb, limited to in-frame sequences with V and J called. Missing clones are a known gap in these copies; in checked studies unresolved V genes cover under half, and the rest lacks a known reason. V, J and clone size reflect that table, while D and trimming were determined from the DNA. A total of about 160,000 clones appear in this sample, around 90% of them only once. Over 4% of the sample comes from the top ten.

The sample belongs to a study of blood T cell repertoires in COVID-19 (dated by TCRdb to 2020 to 2021). Study-wide context: The collaborator samples originated in the United States, Italy and Spain and spanned the acute and convalescent phases of COVID-19. The prospective study material was composed of cDNA or gDNA derived from T cells, B-cell-depleted T cells, or PBMCs. Deeply sampled blood TCRbeta repertoires from subjects exposed to, actively infected with, or recovered from COVID-19 were included in the dataset. The repertoires were released in a freely available public database meant as a resource for research on the immune response to SARS-CoV-2. The samples were drawn from two sources: the first 160 participants of the ongoing ImmuneRACE study, and over 950 subjects contributed by 6 global collaborators. The sample metadata nearly always contained a de-identified subject ID, COVID-19 status, age in years and sex. Where HLA class I and class II types were available, the types were taken from metadata supplied by the sample provider, not from assay-based typing.

For CDR1 and CDR2, the germline V gene lists SGHTA and FQGNSA. The junction shows trimming of 5 bases on V and 3 bases on J, plus 11 bases between the germline ends. From cysteine to phenylalanine, the CDR3 is 13 amino acids long. The read is trimmed to its CDR3 DNA, 39 bases read in frame from base 1. Here is what the overall study found, with its caveats: Clinical and demographic metadata were provided uncurated, with the amount varying by source and participant.

Enrolling through a virtual design, the prospective study's participants ranged in age from roughly 18 to 89 years and lived across 20 to 25 United States geographic areas. To assign participants to cohorts, the prospective study relied on clinical history that participants themselves reported in a screening survey and a study questionnaire. Exposed participants had been in contact with someone with a PCR-confirmed or clinician-diagnosed COVID-19 case within 2 weeks of study entry. In the prospective study, whole blood, serum and a nasopharyngeal or oropharyngeal swab were collected from each participant by mobile phlebotomists. Participants in the prospective study had the option to provide additional blood draws and questionnaires over a roughly 2-month period. Before DNA extraction, prospective study blood samples were shipped either frozen or at room temperature.

The V and J genes are TRBV7-2 and TRBJ2-7; tentative D gene TRBD2, with 5 bases matching. The sample consisted of PBMCs or T cells enriched from blood (not recorded which). This TCR was recovered from a middle-aged woman who had been exposed to COVID-19. The DNA sequence is TGTGCCAGCAGCATGGAGCGGAACTACGAGCAGTACTTC. Its amino acids are CASSMERNYEQYF. Where the CDR3 stops, the reference TRBV7-2 and TRBJ2-7 genes take over; the full variable domain is GAGVSQSPSNKVTEKGKDVELRCDPISGHTALYWYRQSLGQGLEFLIYFQGNSAPDKSGLPSDRFSAERTGGSVSTLTIQRTQQEDSAVYLCASSMERNYEQYFGPGTRLTVT.